The 23 T cell receptor beta chains below come from one sample, sequenced in a study of blood T cell repertoires in COVID-19. This table comes from immunoSEQ multiplex PCR, and its TCRdb copy is limited to in-frame clones, with some not included. This table has fewer than 250,000 clones, about nine tenths appearing once. Sequencing was done on a sample of peripheral blood. Source of these receptors: a man in his thirties or forties with COVID-19, enrolled during active disease.

The chain uses TRBV4-1 and TRBJ2-7; 7 bases agree with TRBD1. Germline CDR1 and CDR2: MGHRA and YSYEKL. The CDR3 spans 14 residues. The V segment lost 4 bases and the J segment 2 bases; nucleotides outside the gene matches: 5. The CDR3 is CASSRSGQPYEQYF. CDR3 nucleotides: TGCGCCAGCAGCCGCTCGGGACAGCCCTACGAGCAGTACTTC.

The genes are TRBV14 and TRBJ1-1; D unresolved. V lost 0 bases, J lost 6 bases, and 14 bases lay in between. The CDR3 loop spans 15 amino acids. Per the germline V gene, CDR1 is SGHDN and CDR2 is FVKESK. The CDR3: CASSQDYTGFAEAFF. The DNA for the CDR3 is TGTGCCAGCAGCCAAGATTACACGGGGTTCGCTGAAGCTTTCTTT.

V gene TRBV7-9 combines with J gene TRBJ2-7; 8 bases are a match to TRBD1. The CDR3 has 13 amino acids. With V trimmed by 6 bases and J by 6 bases, 7 bases remained unmatched. CDR1 is SEHNR, CDR2 FQNEAQ, per germline (reference sequence). CDR3 sequence: CASSLGQGREQYF. For the CDR3, the DNA is TGTGCCAGCAGTCTCGGACAGGGTCGCGAGCAGTACTTC.

This clone was seen a single time. A junction boundary mismatches the germline segment, possibly from a read error. The chain combines TRBV12-3 or TRBV12-4 with TRBJ1-1; D is perhaps TRBD1 (6 bases). This CDR3 comprises 12 residues. The CDR3 is CACSPQGTEAFF. The CDR3 region has the DNA TGTGCCTGCAGTCCGCAGGGGACTGAAGCTTTCTTT.

This chain uses TRBV7-9 with TRBJ1-6; the match to TRBD1 covers 10 bases. The CDR3 has 15 amino acids. The J segment lost 8 bases and the V segment lost 5 bases, leaving 6 bases of the junction unmatched. Germline V gene data show CDR1 as SEHNR and CDR2 as FQNEAQ (reference sequence). This chain's CDR3 is CASSPDRGIYSPLHF. Written as DNA, the CDR3 is TGTGCCAGCAGCCCGGACAGGGGGATTTATTCACCCCTCCACTTT.

The V and J genes are TRBV19 and TRBJ2-3; 9 nucleotides align to TRBD2. This CDR3 spans 14 amino acids. CDR1 and CDR2 from the germline V gene are LNHDA and SQIVND (reference sequence). Trimming removed 4 bases from V and 5 bases from J; junction bases left unmatched: 4. The CDR3 DNA follows: TGTGCCAGTAGTACCCAGCGGGGGGTAGATACGCAGTATTTT. This codes for CASSTQRGVDTQYF.

The count of this clone is one. The CDR3 region is CASSIGMGQRGDTQYF. CDR3 nucleotides: TGTGCCAGTAGTATCGGAATGGGACAAAGGGGGGATACGCAGTATTTT. This chain uses TRBV19 with TRBJ2-3; perhaps TRBD1 as D (6 bases). The V end lost 3 bases, the J end lost 6 bases, and 19 bases lay between the germline ends. CDR3 length: 16 amino acids. The V gene's germline CDR1 is LNHDA and CDR2 SQIVND (reference sequence).

The CDR3 DNA is TGTGCCAGCAGCCAACCGACAGGGGGTAATGAAAAACTGTTTTTT. Protein product: CASSQPTGGNEKLFF. This chain uses TRBV14 with TRBJ1-4; 9 bases agree with TRBD1. The V segment lost 2 bases and the J segment 4 bases; nucleotides outside the gene matches: 2. The CDR3 extends over 15 amino acids. Germline-derived CDR1 and CDR2 are SGHDN and FVKESK.

CDR3 residues: CARSLGQGLYGYTF. The CDR3, as DNA: TGTGCCAGAAGCTTGGGACAGGGCCTCTATGGCTACACCTTC. The genes are TRBV5-3 and TRBJ1-2, with 7 bases that match TRBD1. TRBV5-3 counts as an open reading frame of uncertain function. V dropped 0 bases and J dropped 4; count of bases not matched to a gene: 3. The CDR3 runs to 14 residues.

The table lists this clone with a few counts. The chain employs TRBV19 and TRBJ2-7; D might be TRBD1 (6 bases). V was clipped by 5 bases and J by 0 bases, with 11 bases between them. This CDR3 contains 14 residues. Germline V lookup: CDR1 LNHDA, CDR2 SQIVND (reference sequence). In DNA, the CDR3 is TGTGCCAGTAGTTTCATAGGGGGCTCCTACGAGCAGTACTTC. This translates into CASSFIGGSYEQYF. The whole variable domain, filled in from reference TRBV19 and TRBJ2-7, reads DGGITQSPKYLFRKEGQNVTLSCEQNLNHDAMYWYRQDPGQGLRLIYYSQIVNDFQKGDIAEGYSVSREKKESFPLTVTSAQKNPTAFYLCASSFIGGSYEQYFGPGTRLTVT.

A single count supports this clone. The V gene is TRBV10-3, the J gene TRBJ1-1; D is uncertain. This CDR3 region has 12 residues. Germline V CDR1 and CDR2: ENHRY, SYGVKD. The V end was cut by 4 bases, the J end by 1 base, with 4 bases between. For the CDR3, the DNA is TGTGCCATCAGTGTTAGGAACACTGAAGCTTTCTTT. It encodes CAISVRNTEAFF.

V usage is TRBV6-5 and J usage is TRBJ2-2; TRBD1 might be the D (6 bases). The CDR3 covers 15 residues. Germline V gene lookup returns CDR1 MNHEY and CDR2 SVGAGI. The germline V and J ends were trimmed by 6 bases and 7 bases, with 18 bases remaining between them. The CDR3 bases are TGTGCCAGCAGGTTTAGCCAGGGGAATAGCGGGGAGCTGTTTTTT. This encodes CASRFSQGNSGELFF.

V is TRBV5-1 and J is TRBJ2-1; 7 bases agree with TRBD1. V was pared by 0 bases and J by 9 bases, with 15 bases of the junction left unmatched. Germline V lookup: CDR1 SGHRS, CDR2 YFSETQ. The CDR3 contains 17 residues. CDR3 DNA sequence: TGCGCCAGCAGCTTGGCCTTAGACAGGGTCCCTAAGAGTGAGCAGTTCTTC. Its translation: CASSLALDRVPKSEQFF. Together with reference TRBV5-1 and TRBJ2-1, the CDR3 gives the full variable domain: KAGVTQTPRYLIKTRGQQVTLSCSPISGHRSVSWYQQTPGQGLQFLFEYFSETQRNKGNFPGRFSGRQFSNSRSEMNVSTLELGDSALYLCASSLALDRVPKSEQFFGPGTRLTVL.

V gene TRBV19 combines with J gene TRBJ1-6; D gene uncertain. Germline V gene sequence: CDR1 LNHDA, CDR2 SQIVND (reference sequence). Trimming cost V 5 bases and J 0 bases, with 14 bases left between them. CDR3 length equals 17 residues. CDR3 in amino acids: CASSSHGISSYNSPLHF. The CDR3 DNA reads as TGTGCCAGTAGTTCCCACGGGATTAGCTCCTATAATTCACCCCTCCACTTT.

The CDR3 sequence is CASSEYGDRAEAFF. Written as DNA, the CDR3 is TGCGCCAGCAGTGAGTACGGGGACAGAGCTGAAGCTTTCTTT. The V gene is TRBV10-1, the J gene TRBJ1-1, with 7 positions matching TRBD1. Per germline, CDR1 WNHNN and CDR2 SYGVQD (reference sequence). J gave up 6 bases and V 1 base, and 5 bases lay outside the gene matches. This CDR3 is built from 14 residues.

The chain combines TRBV29-1 with TRBJ2-3; the D gene is possibly TRBD1 (5 bases). Germline loops: CDR1 SQVTM, CDR2 ANQGSEA. Trimming removed 1 base from V and 5 bases from J, with 7 bases in between. The length of the CDR3 is 12 residues. CDR3 amino acids: CSVEVQGDTQYF. The CDR3 bases are TGCAGCGTTGAAGTTCAGGGAGATACGCAGTATTTT.

The chain couples TRBV11-2 to TRBJ1-2; D not certain. The germline gives CDR1 SGHAT, CDR2 FQNNGV. This CDR3 has 13 amino acids. Trimming shortened V by 2 bases and J by 6 bases, and 10 bases separated the two germline ends. The CDR3 is CASSLIPENGYTF. The CDR3 DNA follows: TGTGCCAGCAGCTTAATCCCGGAGAATGGCTACACCTTC.

The CDR3 DNA reads as TGTGCCAGTAGGACAGGGTTTGCTAAAGGCAATCAGCCCCAGCATTTT. As protein: CASRTGFAKGNQPQHF. This chain connects TRBV19 to TRBJ1-5; 7 bases map to TRBD1. The CDR3 is 16 amino acids. Trimming at V came to 6 bases and at J to 2 bases, leaving 10 bases not matched to a gene. Germline V CDR1 and CDR2: LNHDA, SQIVND (reference sequence).

This clone is a singleton in its sample. The chain is built from TRBV19 and TRBJ2-7, with a tentative D call TRBD1 (7 bases). V lost 5 bases to trimming and J lost 0 bases, with 20 bases between them. CDR1 is LNHDA, CDR2 SQIVND, per germline (reference sequence). This CDR3 contains 17 residues. In DNA, the CDR3 is TGTGCCAGTAGTCTGGTTGGGGCGGGACAGAGCTCCTACGAGCAGTACTTC. The encoded protein is CASSLVGAGQSSYEQYF.

This chain connects TRBV2 to TRBJ2-5; no clear D. The CDR3 length is 15 residues. Germline lookup yields CDR1 SNHLY and CDR2 FYNNEI. Trimming shortened V by 2 bases and J by 1 base, and 11 bases separated the two germline ends. The CDR3 loop reads CASSERQDLQETQYF. The CDR3 nucleotides read TGTGCCAGCAGTGAACGCCAGGATCTCCAAGAGACCCAGTACTTC.

The chain employs TRBV6-6 and TRBJ1-2; 11 nucleotides line up with TRBD1. The germline V gene has CDR1 MNHNY and CDR2 SVGAGI (reference sequence). The CDR3 is made up of 15 amino acids. J lost 7 bases, V lost 0 bases, and 4 bases had no gene match. CDR3 coding DNA: TGTGCCAGCAGTTACTCGGACAGGGGGCAGGGTGGCTACACCTTC. This translates into CASSYSDRGQGGYTF.

The chain carries TRBV11-2 and TRBJ1-2; D gene unclear. Germline CDR1 and CDR2: SGHAT and FQNNGV. The CDR3 contains 16 residues. Trimming took off 1 base at V and 0 bases at J, with 12 bases between the two ends. The CDR3: CASSLVAGSTNYGYTF. The CDR3, as DNA: TGTGCCAGCAGCTTAGTTGCGGGCTCTACTAACTATGGCTACACCTTC.

The chain links TRBV11-1 to TRBJ2-3; 8 bases line up with TRBD2. The CDR3 runs to 15 residues. The junction had 8 bases not matched to a gene; V was cut back by 5 bases and J by 4 bases. Germline CDR1 and CDR2: SGHAT and FQDESV (reference sequence). CDR3 bases: TGTGCCAGCAGCACGGGACTAGGAGGGTCAGATACGCAGTATTTT. Protein: CASSTGLGGSDTQYF.